A selection of T cell receptor beta chains follows, all from one sample in a study of pediatric ulcerative colitis. Only in-frame clones appear in the TCRdb table, and some are missing; sequencing was by immunoSEQ multiplex PCR. The table shows 55,000 to 80,000 clones, with 77% occurring only once. The sequenced sample consisted of blood. The receptor set was obtained from a boy under 18 with moderate ulcerative colitis. The CDR3 runs from the conserved cysteine through the conserved F or W. D genes are given only for firm matches. Size tells how often a clone was seen (once, few, many) or the class of an expanded clone, and some rows leave it out.

size,V,D,J,CDR3,DNA
few,TRBV9,TRBD2,TRBJ2-2,CASSELAGLSGELFF,TGTGCCAGCAGCGAATTAGCGGGACTCTCCGGGGAGCTGTTTTTT
medium-sized,TRBV12-5,.,TRBJ2-7,CASCFGASYEQYF,TGTGCTAGTTGTTTTGGGGCATCCTACGAGCAGTACTTC
.,TRBV7-3,.,TRBJ1-3,CASSLTGAGGAGNTIYF,TGTGCCAGCAGCTTAACGGGTGCGGGCGGAGCGGGAAACACCATATATTTT
few,TRBV6-1,TRBD2,TRBJ2-5,CASSGSGGMETQYF,TGTGCCAGCAGTGGCAGCGGGGGAATGGAGACCCAGTACTTC
.,TRBV5-6,.,TRBJ1-2,CASSLAPGTYGYTF,TGTGCCAGCAGCTTGGCCCCAGGTACCTATGGCTACACCTTC
.,TRBV27,TRBD1,TRBJ2-4,CASSLLGQGAKNIQYF,TGTGCCAGCAGTTTACTCGGACAGGGGGCCAAAAACATTCAGTACTTC
few,TRBV6-5,.,TRBJ1-2,CASSFLPGSRDYGYTF,TGTGCCAGCAGTTTCCTACCCGGGTCTAGGGACTATGGCTACACCTTC
.,TRBV9,.,TRBJ2-3,CASSETVGSTDTQYF,TGTGCCAGCAGCGAGACAGTAGGGAGCACAGATACGCAGTATTTT
.,TRBV29-1,.,TRBJ2-7,CSASPDGSYEQYF,TGCAGCGCCTCCCCCGACGGCTCCTACGAGCAGTACTTC
.,TRBV30,TRBD1,TRBJ1-5,CAWSRTGDQPQHF,TGTGCCTGGAGTAGGACAGGGGATCAGCCCCAGCATTTT
.,TRBV7-9,.,TRBJ1-4,CASSKTPVEKLFF,TGTGCCAGCAGCAAGACACCAGTTGAAAAACTGTTTTTT
.,TRBV4-2,.,TRBJ1-4,CASSQDTSRGGSRNEKLFF,TGTGCCAGCAGCCAAGACACAAGTAGAGGGGGTAGTAGAAATGAAAAACTGTTTTTT
.,TRBV27,TRBD1,TRBJ1-1,CASSLTGEGEAFF,TGTGCCAGCAGTTTAACAGGGGAAGGTGAAGCTTTCTTT
once,TRBV4-1,.,TRBJ2-7,CASSPRSSYEQYF,TGCGCCAGCAGCCCCCGCAGTTCCTACGAGCAGTACTTC
.,TRBV2,TRBD2,TRBJ2-4,CASTLAGGANSIQYF,TGTGCCAGCACCCTAGCGGGAGGCGCTAATTCCATTCAGTACTTC
.,TRBV29-1,TRBD1,TRBJ2-7,CSVVTGGLYEQYF,TGCAGCGTTGTAACAGGGGGCTTGTACGAGCAGTACTTC
.,TRBV27,TRBD1,TRBJ1-5,CASSPLPTGGAINQPQHF,TGTGCCAGCAGTCCCCTCCCCACAGGGGGCGCGATCAATCAGCCCCAGCATTTT
.,TRBV7-3,TRBD2,TRBJ2-7,CASSQSVAGAREQYF,TGTGCCAGCAGCCAAAGTGTAGCGGGAGCTCGGGAGCAGTACTTC
.,TRBV6-6,.,TRBJ1-5,CASTGHGNQPQHF,TGTGCCAGCACGGGGCATGGCAATCAGCCCCAGCATTTT
.,TRBV5-1,.,TRBJ1-1,CASSLNLRGENTEAFF,TGCGCCAGCAGCTTGAATTTGCGGGGCGAGAACACTGAAGCTTTCTTT
once,TRBV19,.,TRBJ2-3,CASSIRTLGDTQYF,TGTGCCAGTAGTATTAGGACTCTGGGGGATACGCAGTATTTT
.,TRBV7-3,TRBD1,TRBJ1-2,CASSFQGTGSGYTF,TGTGCCAGCAGTTTCCAAGGGACAGGGTCTGGCTACACCTTC
.,TRBV5-6,.,TRBJ1-2,CASSPVGKIYGYTF,TGTGCCAGCAGCCCGGTAGGAAAAATCTATGGCTACACCTTC
.,TRBV7-6,TRBD2,TRBJ2-1,CASSLKLAGASGSNEQFF,TGTGCCAGCAGCTTAAAACTAGCGGGGGCTTCGGGGAGCAATGAGCAGTTCTTC
.,TRBV6-5,.,TRBJ2-7,CASRSGIQSYEQYF,TGTGCCAGCAGATCAGGCATCCAAAGCTACGAGCAGTACTTC
few,TRBV7-3,.,TRBJ1-2,CASSLRGVPSNYGYTF,TGTGCCAGCAGCTTACGGGGAGTCCCGTCTAACTATGGCTACACCTTC
once,TRBV7-3,.,TRBJ2-2,CASSPTSDGVKELFF,TGTGCCAGCAGCCCTACTTCGGACGGGGTAAAGGAGCTGTTTTTT
.,TRBV19,.,TRBJ2-7,CASIKDSPPYEQYF,TGTGCCAGTATCAAGGACAGTCCCCCCTACGAGCAGTACTTC
few,TRBV19,.,TRBJ1-4,CASRAGQNNEKLFF,TGTGCCAGCAGAGCCGGACAGAATAATGAAAAACTGTTTTTT
.,TRBV5-1,.,TRBJ1-1,CASSQGGTEAFF,TGCGCCAGCAGCCAGGGTGGCACTGAAGCTTTCTTT
.,TRBV5-3,.,TRBJ1-1,CARSPPGGRATEAFF,TGTGCCAGAAGCCCGCCGGGGGGCAGGGCCACTGAAGCTTTCTTT
.,TRBV4-2,.,TRBJ2-7,CASSQDWHSYEQYF,TGTGCCAGCAGCCAAGACTGGCACTCCTACGAGCAGTACTTC
few,TRBV30,.,TRBJ1-1,CAWSVRVFEAFF,TGTGCCTGGAGTGTACGGGTCTTTGAAGCTTTCTTT
.,TRBV4-2,.,TRBJ2-7,CASSQGKRLEGDEQYF,TGTGCCAGCAGCCAAGGGAAGCGCCTAGAGGGTGACGAGCAGTACTTC
.,TRBV7-8,.,TRBJ2-5,CASSLQGPQETQYF,TGTGCCAGCAGCTTACAGGGACCCCAAGAGACCCAGTACTTC
.,TRBV19,TRBD2,TRBJ2-7,CASSPSTSGGLPYEQYF,TGTGCCAGTAGTCCCTCAACTAGCGGGGGCCTACCCTACGAGCAGTACTTC
.,TRBV7-6,.,TRBJ1-1,CASSLRAGRNTEAFF,TGTGCCAGCAGCTTGAGGGCCGGAAGGAACACTGAAGCTTTCTTT
.,TRBV5-8,TRBD1,TRBJ2-5,CASSLERGPLETQYF,TGTGCCAGCAGCTTGGAAAGGGGGCCGTTAGAGACCCAGTACTTC
few,TRBV7-9,.,TRBJ2-7,CASSSISYEQYF,TGTGCCAGCAGCTCGATCTCCTACGAGCAGTACTTC
once,TRBV10-1,.,TRBJ2-2,CASSVDANTGELFF,TGCGCCAGCAGTGTAGATGCGAACACCGGGGAGCTGTTTTTT